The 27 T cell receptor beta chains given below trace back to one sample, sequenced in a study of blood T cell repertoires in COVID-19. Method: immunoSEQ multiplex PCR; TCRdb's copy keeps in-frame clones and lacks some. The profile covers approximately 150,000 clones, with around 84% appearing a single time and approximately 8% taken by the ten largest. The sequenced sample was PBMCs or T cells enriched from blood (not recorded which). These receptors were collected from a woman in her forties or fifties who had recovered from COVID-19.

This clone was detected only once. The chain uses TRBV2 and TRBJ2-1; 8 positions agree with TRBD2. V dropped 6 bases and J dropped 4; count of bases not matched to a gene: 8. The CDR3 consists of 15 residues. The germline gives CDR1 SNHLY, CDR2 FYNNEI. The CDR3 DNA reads TGTGCCAGCAGGCTCGAGCGGGGGACTTACAATGAGCAGTTCTTC. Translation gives CASRLERGTYNEQFF.

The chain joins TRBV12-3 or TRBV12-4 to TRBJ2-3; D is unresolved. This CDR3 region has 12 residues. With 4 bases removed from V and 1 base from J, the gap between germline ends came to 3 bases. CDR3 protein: CASSSRTDTQYF. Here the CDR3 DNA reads TGTGCCAGCAGTTCTCGCACAGATACGCAGTATTTT.

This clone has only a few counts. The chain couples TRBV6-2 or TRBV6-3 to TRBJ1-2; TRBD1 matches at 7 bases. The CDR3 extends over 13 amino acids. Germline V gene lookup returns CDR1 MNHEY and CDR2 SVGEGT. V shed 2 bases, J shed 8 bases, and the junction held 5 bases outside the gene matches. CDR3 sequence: CASSYQGDRGYTF. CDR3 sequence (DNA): TGTGCCAGCAGTTACCAGGGGGACAGAGGCTACACCTTC.

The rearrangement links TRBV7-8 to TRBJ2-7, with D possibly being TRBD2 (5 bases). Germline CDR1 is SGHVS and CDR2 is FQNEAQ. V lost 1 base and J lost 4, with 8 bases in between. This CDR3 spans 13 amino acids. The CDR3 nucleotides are TGTGCCAGCAGCTTAGTGAGGGTTTACGAGCAGTACTTC. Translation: CASSLVRVYEQYF.

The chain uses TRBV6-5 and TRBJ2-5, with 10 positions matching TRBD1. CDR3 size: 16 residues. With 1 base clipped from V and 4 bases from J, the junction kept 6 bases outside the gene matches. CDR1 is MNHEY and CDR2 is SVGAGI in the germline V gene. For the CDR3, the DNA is TGTGCCAGCAGTTACTTCGGGACAGGGGCCGGAGAGACCCAGTACTTC. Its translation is CASSYFGTGAGETQYF.

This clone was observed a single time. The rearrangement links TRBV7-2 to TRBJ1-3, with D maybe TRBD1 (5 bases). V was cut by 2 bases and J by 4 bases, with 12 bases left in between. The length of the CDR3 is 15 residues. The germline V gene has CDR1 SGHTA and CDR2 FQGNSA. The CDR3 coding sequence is TGTGCCAGCAGCTTACAGCAGGGTAAAGGAAACACCATATATTTT. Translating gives CASSLQQGKGNTIYF.

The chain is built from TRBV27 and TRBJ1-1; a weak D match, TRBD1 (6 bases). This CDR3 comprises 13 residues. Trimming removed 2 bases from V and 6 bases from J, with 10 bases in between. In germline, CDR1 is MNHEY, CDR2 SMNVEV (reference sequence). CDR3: CASSLPGAAEAFF. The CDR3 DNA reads TGTGCCAGCAGTTTACCAGGGGCGGCTGAAGCTTTCTTT.

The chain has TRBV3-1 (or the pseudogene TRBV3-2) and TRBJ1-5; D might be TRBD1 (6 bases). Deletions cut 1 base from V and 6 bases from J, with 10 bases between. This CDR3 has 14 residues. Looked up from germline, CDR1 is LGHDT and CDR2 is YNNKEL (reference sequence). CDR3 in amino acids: CASSQAGVAQPQHF. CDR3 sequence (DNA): TGTGCCAGCAGCCAAGCAGGGGTGGCTCAGCCCCAGCATTTT.

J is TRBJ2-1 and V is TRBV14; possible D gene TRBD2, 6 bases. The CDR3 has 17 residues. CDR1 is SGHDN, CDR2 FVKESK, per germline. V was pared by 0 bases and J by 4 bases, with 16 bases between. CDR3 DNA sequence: TGTGCCAGCAGCCAAGATCGGAGGCTAGCGCAATACAATGAGCAGTTCTTC. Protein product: CASSQDRRLAQYNEQFF.

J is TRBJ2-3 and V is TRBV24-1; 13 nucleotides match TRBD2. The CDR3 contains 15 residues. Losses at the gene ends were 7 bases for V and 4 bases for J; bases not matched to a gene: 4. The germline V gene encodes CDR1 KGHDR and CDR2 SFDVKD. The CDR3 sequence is CATSLGLAGADTQYF. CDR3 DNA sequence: TGTGCCACCAGCCTCGGACTAGCGGGAGCAGATACGCAGTATTTT.

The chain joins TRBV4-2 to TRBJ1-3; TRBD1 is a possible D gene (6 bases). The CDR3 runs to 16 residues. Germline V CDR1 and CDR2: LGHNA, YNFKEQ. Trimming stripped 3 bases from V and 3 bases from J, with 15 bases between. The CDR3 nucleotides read TGTGCCAGCAGCCAGGGGCGGGGGGGCAATGGAAACACCATATATTTT. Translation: CASSQGRGGNGNTIYF.

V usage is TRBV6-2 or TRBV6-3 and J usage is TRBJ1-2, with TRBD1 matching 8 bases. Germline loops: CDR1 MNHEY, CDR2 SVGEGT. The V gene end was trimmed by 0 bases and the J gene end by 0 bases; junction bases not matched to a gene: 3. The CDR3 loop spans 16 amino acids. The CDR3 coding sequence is TGTGCCAGCAGTTACTCGGAACAGGGGGCTAACTATGGCTACACCTTC. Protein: CASSYSEQGANYGYTF.

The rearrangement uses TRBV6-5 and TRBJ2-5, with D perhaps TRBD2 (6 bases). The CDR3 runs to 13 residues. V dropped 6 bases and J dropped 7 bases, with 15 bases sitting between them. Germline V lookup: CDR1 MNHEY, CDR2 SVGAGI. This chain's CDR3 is CASSRGPGGTQYF. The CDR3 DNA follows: TGTGCCAGCAGCCGCGGACCCGGGGGGACCCAGTACTTC.

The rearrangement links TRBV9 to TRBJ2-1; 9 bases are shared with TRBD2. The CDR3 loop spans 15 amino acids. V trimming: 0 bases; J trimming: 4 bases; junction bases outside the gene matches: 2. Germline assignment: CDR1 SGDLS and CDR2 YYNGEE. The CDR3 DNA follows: TGTGCCAGCAGCGTAGCTAGCGGGGTTTACAATGAGCAGTTCTTC. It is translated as CASSVASGVYNEQFF.

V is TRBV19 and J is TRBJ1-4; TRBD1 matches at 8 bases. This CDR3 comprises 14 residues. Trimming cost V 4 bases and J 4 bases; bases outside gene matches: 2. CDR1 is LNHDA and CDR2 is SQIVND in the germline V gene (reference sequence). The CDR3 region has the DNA TGTGCCAGTAGTACGGACAGGGTTAATGAAAAACTGTTTTTT. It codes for CASSTDRVNEKLFF.

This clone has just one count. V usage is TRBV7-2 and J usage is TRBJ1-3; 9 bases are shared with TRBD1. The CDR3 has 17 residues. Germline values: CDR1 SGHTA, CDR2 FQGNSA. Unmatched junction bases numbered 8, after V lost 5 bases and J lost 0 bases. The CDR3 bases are TGTGCCAGCAGCCCACAGGGGGCCTCTTTCTCTGGAAACACCATATATTTT. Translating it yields CASSPQGASFSGNTIYF.

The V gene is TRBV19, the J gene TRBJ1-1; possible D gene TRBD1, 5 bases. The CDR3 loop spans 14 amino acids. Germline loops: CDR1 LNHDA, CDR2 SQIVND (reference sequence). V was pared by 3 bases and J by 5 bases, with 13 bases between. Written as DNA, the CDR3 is TGTGCCAGTAGTATCGGACGCGGGGGGACTGAAGCTTTCTTT. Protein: CASSIGRGGTEAFF.

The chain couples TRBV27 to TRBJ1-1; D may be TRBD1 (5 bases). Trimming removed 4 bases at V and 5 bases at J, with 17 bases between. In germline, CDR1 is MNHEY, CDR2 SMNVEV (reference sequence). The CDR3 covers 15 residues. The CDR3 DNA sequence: TGTGCCAGCAGTTACGGCCCGGGTAGGGGAACTGAAGCTTTCTTT. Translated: CASSYGPGRGTEAFF.

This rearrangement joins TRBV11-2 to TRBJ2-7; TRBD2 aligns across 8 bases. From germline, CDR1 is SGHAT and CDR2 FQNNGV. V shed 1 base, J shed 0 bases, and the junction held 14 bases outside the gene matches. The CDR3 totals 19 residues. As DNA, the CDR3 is TGTGCCAGCAGCTTAGGCGCCCTGGGAGCGGGAGTTCGCTCCTACGAGCAGTACTTC. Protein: CASSLGALGAGVRSYEQYF. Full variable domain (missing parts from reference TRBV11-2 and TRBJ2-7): EAGVAQSPRYKIIEKRQSVAFWCNPISGHATLYWYQQILGQGPKLLIQFQNNGVVDDSQLPKDRFSAERLKGVDSTLKIQPAKLEDSAVYLCASSLGALGAGVRSYEQYFGPGTRLTVT.

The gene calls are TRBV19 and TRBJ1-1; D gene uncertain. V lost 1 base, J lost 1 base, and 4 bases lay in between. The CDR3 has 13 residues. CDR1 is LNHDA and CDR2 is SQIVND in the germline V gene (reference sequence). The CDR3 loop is CASSIAQNTEAFF. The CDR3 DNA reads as TGTGCCAGTAGTATAGCACAGAACACTGAAGCTTTCTTT.

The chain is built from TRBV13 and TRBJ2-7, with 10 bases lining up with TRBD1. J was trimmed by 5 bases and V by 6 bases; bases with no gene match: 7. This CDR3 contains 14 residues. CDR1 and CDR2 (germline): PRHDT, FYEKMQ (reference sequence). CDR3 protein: CASRAGTGDNEQYF. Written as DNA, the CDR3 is TGTGCCAGCAGAGCCGGGACAGGGGACAACGAGCAGTACTTC.

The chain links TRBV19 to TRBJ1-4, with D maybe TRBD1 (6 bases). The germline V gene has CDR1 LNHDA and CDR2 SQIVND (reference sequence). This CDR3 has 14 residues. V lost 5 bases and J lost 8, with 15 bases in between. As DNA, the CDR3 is TGTGCCAGTAGTCCCCAGGGGCGACGGGAAAAACTGTTTTTT. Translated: CASSPQGRREKLFF. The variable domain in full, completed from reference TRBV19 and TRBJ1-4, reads DGGITQSPKYLFRKEGQNVTLSCEQNLNHDAMYWYRQDPGQGLRLIYYSQIVNDFQKGDIAEGYSVSREKKESFPLTVTSAQKNPTAFYLCASSPQGRREKLFFGSGTQLSVL.

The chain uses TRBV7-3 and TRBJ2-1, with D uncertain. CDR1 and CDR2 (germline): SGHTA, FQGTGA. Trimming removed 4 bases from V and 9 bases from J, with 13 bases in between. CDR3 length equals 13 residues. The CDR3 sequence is CASSSEESTEQFF. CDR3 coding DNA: TGTGCCAGCAGCTCCGAAGAGAGCACTGAGCAGTTCTTC. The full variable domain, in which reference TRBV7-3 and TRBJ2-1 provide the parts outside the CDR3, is GAGVSQTPSNKVTEKGKYVELRCDPISGHTALYWYRQSLGQGPEFLIYFQGTGAADDSGLPNDRFFAVRPEGSVSTLKIQRTERGDSAVYLCASSSEESTEQFFGPGTRLTVL.

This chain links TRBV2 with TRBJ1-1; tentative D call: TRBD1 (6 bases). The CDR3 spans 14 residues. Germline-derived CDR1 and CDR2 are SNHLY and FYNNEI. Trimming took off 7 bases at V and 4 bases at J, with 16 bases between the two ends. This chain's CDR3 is CASIEQGGFTEAFF. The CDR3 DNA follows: TGTGCCAGCATAGAACAGGGCGGTTTCACTGAAGCTTTCTTT.

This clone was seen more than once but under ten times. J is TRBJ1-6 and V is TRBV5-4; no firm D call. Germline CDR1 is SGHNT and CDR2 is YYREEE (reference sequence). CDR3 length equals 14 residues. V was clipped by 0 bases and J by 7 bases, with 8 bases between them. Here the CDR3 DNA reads TGTGCCAGCAGCTTGGCCGAGTGGAATTCACCCCTCCACTTT. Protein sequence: CASSLAEWNSPLHF. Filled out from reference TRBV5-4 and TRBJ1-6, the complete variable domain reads ETGVTQSPTHLIKTRGQQVTLRCSSQSGHNTVSWYQQALGQGPQFIFQYYREEENGRGNFPPRFSGLQFPNYSSELNVNALELDDSALYLCASSLAEWNSPLHFGNGTRLTVT.

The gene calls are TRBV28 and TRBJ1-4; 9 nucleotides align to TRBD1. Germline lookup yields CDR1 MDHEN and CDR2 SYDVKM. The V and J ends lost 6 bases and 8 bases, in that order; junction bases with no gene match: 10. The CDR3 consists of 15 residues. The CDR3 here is CASREPGQGREKLFF. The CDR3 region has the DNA TGTGCCAGCAGGGAACCGGGACAGGGTAGAGAAAAACTGTTTTTT.

This CDR3 reads CASSVQGANSPLHF. The CDR3 DNA follows: TGTGCCAGCAGCGTACAGGGCGCCAATTCACCCCTCCACTTT. This sequence joins TRBV3-1 (or the pseudogene TRBV3-2) and TRBJ1-6; a weak D match, TRBD1 (6 bases). V shed 5 bases and J shed 7 bases, with 12 bases lying between them. From germline, CDR1 is LGHDT and CDR2 YNNKEL (reference sequence). The CDR3 totals 14 residues.